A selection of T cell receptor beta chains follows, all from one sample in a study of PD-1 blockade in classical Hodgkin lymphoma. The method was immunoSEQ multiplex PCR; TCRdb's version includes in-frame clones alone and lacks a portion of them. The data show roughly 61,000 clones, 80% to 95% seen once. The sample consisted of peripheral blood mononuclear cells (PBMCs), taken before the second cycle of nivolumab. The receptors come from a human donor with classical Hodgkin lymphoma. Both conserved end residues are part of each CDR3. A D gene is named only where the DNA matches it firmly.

cdr3_nt: TGTGCCAGTAGTAACTACCGGTGGGGGACTTCTGAAGCTTTCTTT
cdr3_aa: CASSNYRWGTSEAFF
d_call: .
v_call: TRBV19
j_call: TRBJ1-1
cdr3_length: 15

cdr3_nt: TGTGCCAGCAGCCAAGCGGAGGGGTGGAACACTGAAGCTTTCTTT
cdr3_aa: CASSQAEGWNTEAFF
d_call: .
v_call: TRBV14
j_call: TRBJ1-1
cdr3_length: 15

cdr3_nt: TGTGCCAGCAGCCCAATAGTCCGGGACAGGGATGCAACTAATGAAAAACTGTTTTTT
cdr3_aa: CASSPIVRDRDATNEKLFF
d_call: TRBD1
v_call: TRBV11-2
j_call: TRBJ1-4
cdr3_length: 19

cdr3_nt: TGCGCCAGCAGCATGTCCGGGACAGAGCACACCGGGGAGCTGTTTTTT
cdr3_aa: CASSMSGTEHTGELFF
d_call: TRBD1
v_call: TRBV5-1
j_call: TRBJ2-2
cdr3_length: 16

cdr3_nt: TGTGCCAGCTTAACAAGGGACACCGGGGAGCTGTTTTTT
cdr3_aa: CASLTRDTGELFF
d_call: .
v_call: TRBV19
j_call: TRBJ2-2
cdr3_length: 13

cdr3_nt: TGTGCCACCAGCAGAGATACGCCCGTGCCAGAGACCCAGTACTTC
cdr3_aa: CATSRDTPVPETQYF
d_call: .
v_call: TRBV15
j_call: TRBJ2-5
cdr3_length: 15

cdr3_nt: TGTGCCAGCAGTTCGGCTGGGGATTGGGAGCAGTTCTTC
cdr3_aa: CASSSAGDWEQFF
d_call: .
v_call: TRBV27
j_call: TRBJ2-1
cdr3_length: 13

cdr3_nt: TGTGCCAGCAGTCCCGGGGGGGCAGGGACCTACGAGCAGTACTTC
cdr3_aa: CASSPGGAGTYEQYF
d_call: TRBD2
v_call: TRBV5-4
j_call: TRBJ2-7
cdr3_length: 15

cdr3_nt: TGCGCCAGCAGCCAAGATCGTTGGGACCGCTACAATGAGCAGTTCTTC
cdr3_aa: CASSQDRWDRYNEQFF
d_call: .
v_call: TRBV4-3
j_call: TRBJ2-1
cdr3_length: 16

cdr3_nt: TGTGCCAGCAGTTGGGAAGGGCGGGGGCCTTACGAGCAGTACTTC
cdr3_aa: CASSWEGRGPYEQYF
d_call: .
v_call: TRBV5-4
j_call: TRBJ2-7
cdr3_length: 15

cdr3_nt: TGTGCCAGCAGTTCCGGGACAGGGGGGTACGAGCAGTACTTC
cdr3_aa: CASSSGTGGYEQYF
d_call: TRBD1
v_call: TRBV5-4
j_call: TRBJ2-7
cdr3_length: 14

cdr3_nt: TGTGCCAGCAGCTTAGTAATAGAGGATTCACCCCTCCACTTT
cdr3_aa: CASSLVIEDSPLHF
d_call: .
v_call: TRBV7-6
j_call: TRBJ1-6
cdr3_length: 14

cdr3_nt: TGTGCCAGCAGCTTAGTGGGACTAGCGGGAGGGGGGAATGAGCAGTTCTTC
cdr3_aa: CASSLVGLAGGGNEQFF
d_call: TRBD2
v_call: TRBV7-9
j_call: TRBJ2-1
cdr3_length: 17

cdr3_nt: TGTGCCAGCAGCCCTGGGGACTCCGCCTACGAGCAGTACTTC
cdr3_aa: CASSPGDSAYEQYF
d_call: .
v_call: TRBV5-4
j_call: TRBJ2-7
cdr3_length: 14

cdr3_nt: TGTGCCAGCAGTTTAAGGTGGCCAGGCCCCCAGAACCGGGTCATAAGGCCCCAGCATTTT
cdr3_aa: CASSLRWPGPQNRVIRPQHF
d_call: .
v_call: TRBV28
j_call: TRBJ1-5
cdr3_length: 20

cdr3_nt: TGTGCCAGCAGATCAAGAGGGGGCAATCAGCCCCAGCATTTT
cdr3_aa: CASRSRGGNQPQHF
d_call: .
v_call: TRBV6-5
j_call: TRBJ1-5
cdr3_length: 14

cdr3_nt: TGTGCCAGCACGAACCGACGAGTCAGTAATCAGCCCCAGCATTTT
cdr3_aa: CASTNRRVSNQPQHF
d_call: .
v_call: TRBV2
j_call: TRBJ1-5
cdr3_length: 15

cdr3_nt: TGTGCCGACAGAACCGGCTCCTACGAGCAGTACTTC
cdr3_aa: CADRTGSYEQYF
d_call: .
v_call: TRBV9
j_call: TRBJ2-7
cdr3_length: 12

cdr3_nt: TGCGCCAGCAGCTGGGGAGGGCAGAATGAGCAGTTCTTC
cdr3_aa: CASSWGGQNEQFF
d_call: TRBD2
v_call: TRBV5-1
j_call: TRBJ2-1
cdr3_length: 13

cdr3_nt: TGCGCCAGCAGCCTGGACAAATCCACAGATACGCAGTATTTT
cdr3_aa: CASSLDKSTDTQYF
d_call: .
v_call: TRBV5-1
j_call: TRBJ2-3
cdr3_length: 14

cdr3_nt: TGTGCCAGTCTAGAAACCTCTGGGGCCAACGTCCTGACTTTC
cdr3_aa: CASLETSGANVLTF
d_call: .
v_call: TRBV19
j_call: TRBJ2-6
cdr3_length: 14

cdr3_nt: TGTGCCAGCAGTGAGGACAGGGCTCGGGAAAAACTGTTTTTT
cdr3_aa: CASSEDRAREKLFF
d_call: TRBD1
v_call: TRBV2
j_call: TRBJ1-4
cdr3_length: 14

cdr3_nt: TGTGCCAGCAAGATAGGGTACCAAGAGACCCAGTACTTC
cdr3_aa: CASKIGYQETQYF
d_call: .
v_call: TRBV2
j_call: TRBJ2-5
cdr3_length: 13

cdr3_nt: TGTGCCAGCAGTGTAAAAGCCGGGACTTTAGCTAGCACAGATACGCAGTATTTT
cdr3_aa: CASSVKAGTLASTDTQYF
d_call: .
v_call: TRBV6-1
j_call: TRBJ2-3
cdr3_length: 18

cdr3_nt: TGTGCCAGCAGTGAATACTGGGAGACCGGGGAGCTGTTTTTT
cdr3_aa: CASSEYWETGELFF
d_call: .
v_call: TRBV25-1
j_call: TRBJ2-2
cdr3_length: 14

cdr3_nt: TGCGCCAGCAGCCCAGGGAACAGCCAGGAGACCCAGTACTTC
cdr3_aa: CASSPGNSQETQYF
d_call: .
v_call: TRBV5-1
j_call: TRBJ2-5
cdr3_length: 14

cdr3_nt: TGCGCCAGCAGCAAAGGGACTAGCGGGCAATACAATGAGCAGTTCTTC
cdr3_aa: CASSKGTSGQYNEQFF
d_call: TRBD2
v_call: TRBV5-1
j_call: TRBJ2-1
cdr3_length: 16

cdr3_nt: TGTGCCAGCTCCGGTATCTCCTACGAGCAGTACTTC
cdr3_aa: CASSGISYEQYF
d_call: .
v_call: TRBV27
j_call: TRBJ2-7
cdr3_length: 12

cdr3_nt: TGTGCCAGCAGCCCTCTTGGCTCCTCTGGCACCATATATTTT
cdr3_aa: CASSPLGSSGTIYF
d_call: .
v_call: TRBV5-4
j_call: TRBJ1-3
cdr3_length: 14

cdr3_nt: TGTGCCAGCAGTTTAGCTGCCTACGAACAGTACTTC
cdr3_aa: CASSLAAYEQYF
d_call: .
v_call: TRBV28
j_call: TRBJ2-7
cdr3_length: 12

cdr3_nt: TGTGCCAGCAGCGTCGCTACCACTAGCTACAATGAGCAGTTCTTC
cdr3_aa: CASSVATTSYNEQFF
d_call: .
v_call: TRBV9
j_call: TRBJ2-1
cdr3_length: 15

cdr3_nt: TGTGCCAGCAGTCCTTCGACTAGCGCATACTACGAGCAGTACTTC
cdr3_aa: CASSPSTSAYYEQYF
d_call: TRBD2
v_call: TRBV28
j_call: TRBJ2-7
cdr3_length: 15

cdr3_nt: TGTGCCAGCAGCGAGCCGCTAGCGGGAGAAGGCGAGCAGTACTTC
cdr3_aa: CASSEPLAGEGEQYF
d_call: TRBD2
v_call: TRBV11-2
j_call: TRBJ2-7
cdr3_length: 15